These 20 T cell receptor beta chains came from one sample sequenced in a study of T-cell reconstitution after alpha-beta-depleted transplantation in children. Unique molecular identifiers were used to barcode this TCRbeta library. TCRdb re-analysed the PCR reads in MiXCR, keeping a single row per CDR3 protein. In the table there are 420,000 or so distinct CDR3 sequences, about a tenth of which are singletons. The sequencing here drew on PBMCs from the stem cell graft donor, taken from the stem cell graft. These receptors were taken from a human donor who donated a stem cell graft to a child with acute myeloid leukemia.

The chain links TRBV6-1 to TRBJ1-4; D gene unclear. The CDR3 totals 16 residues. Germline CDR1 and CDR2: MNHNS and SASEGT. V shed 2 bases and J shed 2 bases, with 12 bases lying between them. CDR3 in amino acids: CASSEFGGATNEKLFF. CDR3 bases: TGTGCCAGCAGTGAATTTGGAGGCGCGACTAATGAAAAACTGTTTTTT.

This chain connects TRBV7-8 to TRBJ2-7; 7 bases fit TRBD1. The CDR3 is 14 residues long. The germline CDR1 and CDR2 sequences are SGHVS and FQNEAQ. V lost 3 bases to trimming and J lost 3 bases; unmatched junction nucleotides: 5. Here the CDR3 DNA reads TGTGCCAGCAGCTTCTCGACAGGGAACTACGAGCAGTACTTC. The encoded protein is CASSFSTGNYEQYF.

This clonotype was found once. This may stem from a read error, because a much larger clone lies one nucleotide away. The chain combines TRBV5-1 with TRBJ1-2; D might be TRBD1 (5 bases). Germline-derived CDR1 and CDR2 are SGHRS and YFSETQ. The CDR3 length is 12 residues. CDR3 nucleotides: TGCGCCAGCAGCGGCAGAGGGGATGGCGACACCTTC. It yields the protein CASSGRGDGDTF.

This clonotype was recorded many times. The chain uses TRBV7-2 and TRBJ1-1, with D uncertain. CDR1 and CDR2 from the germline V gene are SGHTA and FQGNSA. V lost 2 bases and J 5 bases, leaving 6 bases between the germline ends. The CDR3 runs to 12 residues. The CDR3 DNA reads TGTGCCAGCAGCTTAATAAGGACTGAAGCTTTCTTT. Its protein product is CASSLIRTEAFF.

This clonotype was seen a few times. The V call is TRBV7-2, the J call TRBJ2-2, with TRBD2 matching 10 bases. Germline CDR1 and CDR2: SGHTA and FQGNSA. The CDR3 contains 15 residues. V gave up 4 bases and J gave up 7 bases; unmatched junction bases: 6. As DNA, the CDR3 is TGTGCCAGCAGCTATAGCGGGGGGCTGCGCGGGGAGCTGTTTTTT. It specifies CASSYSGGLRGELFF.

This clonotype came up a few times. V is TRBV5-1 and J is TRBJ2-7; 12 bases match TRBD2. Germline loops: CDR1 SGHRS, CDR2 YFSETQ. J was trimmed by 1 base and V by 0 bases; bases with no gene match: 5. CDR3 length: 17 residues. The CDR3 DNA reads as TGCGCCAGCAGCTTGGCTCCCGGACTAGCGGGATCCTACGAGCAGTACTTC. Its protein product is CASSLAPGLAGSYEQYF.

This clonotype was counted only a few times. The chain uses TRBV7-9 and TRBJ1-1; D ambiguous. CDR1 is SEHNR, CDR2 FQNEAQ, per germline (reference sequence). V gave up 9 bases and J gave up 0 bases, with 14 bases separating them. The CDR3 sequence is 14 residues long. The CDR3 DNA sequence: TGTGCCAGTAAATACGGTGGTTTGAACACTGAAGCTTTCTTT. Its translation is CASKYGGLNTEAFF.

This sequence joins TRBV18 and TRBJ2-3, with 7 bases fitting TRBD1. CDR3 size: 15 residues. V gave up 6 bases and J gave up 3 bases; unmatched junction bases: 9. Germline values: CDR1 KGHSH, CDR2 LQKENI. The CDR3 DNA is TGTGCCAGCTCCCCCAGTGCAGGGGGAACAGATACGCAGTATTTT. Translated, it gives CASSPSAGGTDTQYF.

Many counts were recorded for this clonotype. This chain links TRBV29-1 with TRBJ2-3, with unresolved D. Germline V gene data show CDR1 as SQVTM and CDR2 as ANQGSEA. Trimming removed 4 bases from V and 10 bases from J, with 18 bases in between. CDR3 length: 13 amino acids. DNA of the CDR3: TGCAGCGTTGGGGGTACCGAGCTCCATTCGCAGTATTTT. Protein product: CSVGGTELHSQYF.

This clonotype has a handful of counts. The V call is TRBV7-8, the J call TRBJ1-1; the match to TRBD1 covers 9 bases. The CDR3 has 15 residues. Losses at the gene ends were 2 bases for V and 1 base for J; bases not matched to a gene: 2. In germline, CDR1 is SGHVS, CDR2 FQNEAQ. In DNA, the CDR3 is TGTGCCAGCAGCTTATCGGACAGGGGGAACACTGAAGCTTTCTTT. This codes for CASSLSDRGNTEAFF.

This clonotype was seen repeatedly, ten times or more. The genes are TRBV19 and TRBJ2-2; the D is unclear. Trimming left V 4 bases short and J 2 bases short, with 5 bases between. CDR1 and CDR2 from the germline V gene are LNHDA and SQIVND (reference sequence). The CDR3 loop spans 13 amino acids. The CDR3 bases are TGTGCCAGTAGTACCCACAACACCGGGGAGCTGTTTTTT. Its protein is CASSTHNTGELFF. Full variable domain (rest looked up from reference TRBV19 and TRBJ2-2): DGGITQSPKYLFRKEGQNVTLSCEQNLNHDAMYWYRQDPGQGLRLIYYSQIVNDFQKGDIAEGYSVSREKKESFPLTVTSAQKNPTAFYLCASSTHNTGELFFGEGSRLTVL.

The chain employs TRBV7-3 and TRBJ2-5; D not resolved. Germline V gives CDR1 SGHTA, CDR2 FQGTGA. V was trimmed by 1 base and J by 5 bases, leaving 17 bases between them. There are 16 residues in the CDR3. This chain's CDR3 is CASSLNGPLGGETQYF. The CDR3 coding sequence is TGTGCCAGCAGCTTAAACGGCCCCCTGGGTGGGGAGACCCAGTACTTC.

This clonotype was seen many times. The V gene is TRBV7-9, the J gene TRBJ2-1; TRBD2 aligns across 11 bases. CDR3 size: 14 residues. J was trimmed by 4 bases and V by 7 bases; bases with no gene match: 3. Per germline, CDR1 SEHNR and CDR2 FQNEAQ (reference sequence). CDR3 loop: CASNRLAGYNEQFF. The CDR3 coding sequence is TGTGCCAGCAACCGACTAGCGGGGTACAATGAGCAGTTCTTC.

In its sample, this clonotype was seen many times. The CDR3 protein is CASSHRSRDRNTGELFF. CDR3 nucleotide sequence: TGTGCCAGCAGTCACCGATCCCGGGACAGGAACACCGGGGAGCTGTTTTTT. V is TRBV6-2 or TRBV6-3 and J is TRBJ2-2, with TRBD1 matching over 7 bases. CDR3 size: 17 residues. The V and J ends lost 5 bases and 1 base, in that order; junction bases with no gene match: 10. Germline assignment: CDR1 MNHEY and CDR2 SVGEGT.

The V call is TRBV4-1, the J call TRBJ2-5, with 8 bases matching TRBD2. CDR3 length: 16 amino acids. Germline V gene lookup returns CDR1 MGHRA and CDR2 YSYEKL. After removal of 0 bases from V and 1 base from J, the junction contained 4 bases not matched to a gene. CDR3 residues: CASSQDAGGLQETQYF. Here the CDR3 DNA reads TGCGCCAGCAGCCAAGATGCGGGGGGCCTCCAAGAGACCCAGTACTTC.

This clonotype was picked up a small number of times. The chain combines TRBV12-3 or TRBV12-4 with TRBJ2-1; a weak D match, TRBD2 (6 bases). V dropped 1 base and J dropped 4 bases, with 14 bases sitting between them. The CDR3 runs 16 residues. In DNA form, the CDR3 reads TGTGCCAGCAGTTTAGTAAGGGAGGCACATTACAATGAGCAGTTCTTC. Translation: CASSLVREAHYNEQFF.

The chain recombines TRBV5-1 with TRBJ2-1, with TRBD1 identical over 9 bases. Per germline, CDR1 SGHRS and CDR2 YFSETQ. Germline trimming cut 4 bases from V and 1 base from J; bases unmatched to any gene: 3. This CDR3 is built from 15 residues. CDR3 bases: TGCGCCAGCAGCAAGGGACAGGGATCCTACAATGAGCAGTTCTTC. Translated: CASSKGQGSYNEQFF.

This clonotype was observed a handful of times. The rearrangement uses TRBV7-6 and TRBJ2-3; D is perhaps TRBD1 or TRBD2 (6 bases each). The CDR3 is made up of 12 amino acids. Between the trimmed V and J ends, which lost 2 bases and 14 bases, there was a span of 14 bases. Looked up from germline, CDR1 is SGHVS and CDR2 is FNYEAQ. The CDR3 is CASSLMGGSSYF. For the CDR3, the DNA is TGTGCCAGCAGCTTAATGGGGGGCTCCTCGTATTTT.

Note on this clonotype: One end of the junction does not line up with germline, which may come from a read error. V and J are TRBV29-1 and TRBJ2-5; a weak D match, TRBD1 (6 bases). CDR1 is SQVTM and CDR2 is ANQGSEA in the germline V gene. The CDR3 sequence is 13 residues long. In nucleotides, the CDR3 is TGCAGCGCTCTGGACAGCCACCAAGAGCCCCAGTACTTC. It encodes CSALDSHQEPQYF.

This clonotype has ten or more counts. The rearrangement uses TRBV12-3 or TRBV12-4 and TRBJ2-5; 7 bases agree with TRBD2. The CDR3 sequence is 14 residues long. V lost 6 bases to trimming and J lost 5 bases; unmatched junction nucleotides: 9. The CDR3 protein is CASSETSPQETQYF. CDR3 coding DNA: TGTGCCAGCAGCGAGACTAGCCCACAGGAGACCCAGTACTTC.